These T cell receptor beta chains were read from a single sample in a study of T cell repertoires in cytomegalovirus infection. Using its own MiXCR run on the reads, TCRdb lists one record per CDR3 protein. The sample has roughly 800,000 distinct CDR3 sequences; almost 30% are singletons. Which antigens these TCRs recognize remains unknown. The starting material was cultured CD8+ T cells from PBMCs, obtained from culture after CMV antigen stimulation. The origin of the receptors is a human donor in good health (CMV status not recorded). Some clones in this sample may be carry-over from other donors' samples. CDR3s include the opening cysteine and the closing phenylalanine or tryptophan. The D gene is left open where the match is weak. Size tells how often a clone was seen (once, few, many) or the class of an expanded clone, and some rows leave it out.

V gene	J gene	clone size	D gene	CDR3 protein	CDR3 DNA
TRBV4-1	TRBJ2-1	-	TRBD2	CASSPLAGGNYNEQFF	TGCGCCAGCAGCCCGTTAGCGGGGGGGAACTACAATGAGCAGTTCTTC
TRBV7-2	TRBJ1-1	many	-	CASSVKRAEAFF	TGTGCCAGCAGCGTAAAAAGGGCTGAAGCTTTCTTT
TRBV11-3	TRBJ1-1	few	TRBD1	CASSATGFTEAFF	TGTGCCAGCAGCGCGACAGGGTTTACCGAAGCTTTCTTT
TRBV7-8	TRBJ2-1	-	-	CASAGPTGVF	TGTGCCAGCGCCGGGCCAACTGGTGTCTTC
TRBV28	TRBJ1-1	-	TRBD1	CASNPTGENTEAFF	TGTGCCAGCAACCCGACAGGGGAGAACACTGAAGCTTTCTTT
TRBV29-1	TRBJ1-5	-	-	CSVGGDGNQPQHF	TGCAGCGTTGGGGGGGATGGCAATCAGCCCCAGCATTTT
TRBV7-9	TRBJ2-7	few	TRBD1	CASSLYAFTGGEQYF	TGTGCCAGCAGCTTATATGCCTTCACAGGGGGCGAGCAGTACTTC
TRBV10-2	TRBJ2-7	-	TRBD2	CASSEPGGVDEQYF	TGCGCCAGCAGTGAGCCGGGAGGCGTTGACGAGCAGTACTTC
TRBV20-1	TRBJ2-3	once	-	CSASGTRTDTQYF	TGCAGTGCCTCCGGGACGCGCACAGATACGCAGTATTTT
TRBV27	TRBJ1-2	-	-	CASSFNRNYGYTF	TGTGCCAGCAGTTTCAACAGAAACTATGGCTACACCTTC
TRBV6-4	TRBJ1-4	-	TRBD1	CASFPGQGEKLFF	TGTGCCAGCTTCCCGGGACAGGGTGAAAAACTGTTTTTT
TRBV12-3/TRBV12-4	TRBJ1-1	-	TRBD1	CASSLGGQAEAFF	TGTGCCAGCAGTTTAGGGGGACAGGCGGAAGCTTTCTTT
TRBV7-2	TRBJ1-1	many	-	CASSLERVGRQYTEAFF	TGTGCCAGCAGCTTAGAACGAGTGGGCCGACAGTACACTGAAGCTTTCTTT
TRBV7-6	TRBJ2-6	-	-	CASSPRWSGANVLTF	TGTGCCAGCAGCCCTCGGTGGTCTGGGGCCAACGTCCTGACTTTC
TRBV2	TRBJ1-4	-	-	CASSETTADEEKLFF	TGTGCCAGCAGTGAAACGACCGCCGACGAGGAAAAACTGTTTTTT
TRBV11-2	TRBJ2-1	-	-	CASSLEAGLTFNEQFF	TGTGCCAGCAGCTTAGAGGCAGGGCTAACCTTCAATGAGCAGTTCTTC
TRBV5-1	TRBJ1-5	-	-	CASSHSTGGHNQPQHF	TGCGCCAGCAGCCACTCGACTGGGGGTCACAATCAGCCCCAGCATTTT
TRBV2	TRBJ2-7	-	-	CASSESPRFSYEQYF	TGTGCCAGCAGTGAGAGTCCACGATTTTCCTACGAGCAGTACTTC
TRBV6-1	TRBJ2-1	many	TRBD2	CASGRRGAGNEQFF	TGTGCCAGCGGCAGGCGGGGGGCGGGGAATGAGCAGTTCTTC
TRBV7-2	TRBJ1-6	many	-	CASNDRRQVSPLHF	TGTGCCAGCAACGACCGGCGGCAGGTTTCACCCCTCCACTTT
TRBV7-6	TRBJ2-1	-	TRBD1	CASSPRDREWNEQFF	TGTGCCAGCAGCCCTAGGGACAGGGAATGGAATGAGCAGTTCTTC
TRBV25-1	TRBJ1-2	-	-	CASSESDFYGYTF	TGTGCCAGCAGTGAAAGCGACTTCTATGGCTACACCTTC
TRBV20-1	TRBJ2-7	many	-	CSARDRGALPQEQYF	TGCAGTGCTAGAGATCGGGGGGCTCTCCCTCAGGAGCAGTACTTC
TRBV7-8	TRBJ1-1	few	-	CASSLAPGASEAFF	TGTGCCAGCAGCTTAGCGCCCGGGGCCAGTGAAGCTTTCTTT
TRBV7-2	TRBJ2-5	many	-	CASSLQVREETQYF	TGTGCCAGCAGCTTACAAGTAAGAGAAGAGACCCAGTACTTC
TRBV27	TRBJ1-1	few	TRBD1	CASSLHPDRDTEAFF	TGTGCCAGCAGTTTACATCCCGACAGGGACACTGAAGCTTTCTTT
TRBV7-8	TRBJ2-4	-	-	CASSLAGLAKNIQYF	TGTGCCAGCAGCTTAGCGGGCCTAGCCAAAAACATTCAGTACTTC
TRBV7-9	TRBJ2-1	many	TRBD2	CAIQLPVLRTALLAGYNEQFF	TGTGCCATTCAGCTTCCGGTTCTCCGAACCGCGCTGCTAGCGGGGTACAATGAGCAGTTCTTC
TRBV12-3/TRBV12-4	TRBJ1-1	few	TRBD1	CASRRHDRVTEAFF	TGTGCCAGCAGGCGGCACGACAGGGTCACTGAAGCTTTCTTT
TRBV24-1	TRBJ2-5	-	-	CATSNPKERFQETQYF	TGTGCCACCAGTAACCCGAAGGAACGGTTCCAAGAGACCCAGTACTTC
TRBV20-1	TRBJ1-4	-	-	CSAETPTNEKLFF	TGCAGTGCTGAGACACCAACTAATGAAAAACTGTTTTTT
TRBV6-5	TRBJ1-1	-	-	CASSYSFRGGTEAFF	TGTGCCAGCAGTTACTCTTTCAGGGGAGGCACTGAAGCTTTCTTT
TRBV6-2/TRBV6-3	TRBJ1-5	few	-	CASSYSTINQPQHF	TGTGCCAGCAGTTACTCGACCATCAATCAGCCCCAGCATTTT
TRBV20-1	TRBJ2-7	-	-	CSARDSAFSYEQYF	TGCAGTGCTAGAGATAGTGCCTTTTCCTACGAGCAGTACTTC
TRBV27	TRBJ2-2	few	-	CASSWGLAPNTGELFF	TGTGCCAGCAGTTGGGGGCTAGCTCCGAACACCGGGGAGCTGTTTTTT
TRBV12-3/TRBV12-4	TRBJ2-1	few	TRBD2	CASSYTSGVNNEQFF	TGTGCCAGCAGTTACACTAGCGGGGTAAACAATGAGCAGTTCTTC
TRBV10-2	TRBJ2-1	few	-	CASEGRQTNNEQFF	TGCGCCAGCGAAGGGAGACAAACTAACAATGAGCAGTTCTTC
TRBV6-5	TRBJ2-1	-	TRBD1	CASTGPGQGVFDEQFF	TGTGCCAGCACCGGACCGGGACAGGGGGTTTTCGATGAGCAGTTCTTC
TRBV7-2	TRBJ2-3	many	TRBD2	CAYRSGWADTQYF	TGTGCCTATCGTAGCGGGTGGGCAGATACGCAGTATTTT
TRBV20-1	TRBJ2-7	-	-	CSARDRSGYEQYF	TGCAGTGCTAGAGACAGGTCCGGCTACGAGCAGTACTTC